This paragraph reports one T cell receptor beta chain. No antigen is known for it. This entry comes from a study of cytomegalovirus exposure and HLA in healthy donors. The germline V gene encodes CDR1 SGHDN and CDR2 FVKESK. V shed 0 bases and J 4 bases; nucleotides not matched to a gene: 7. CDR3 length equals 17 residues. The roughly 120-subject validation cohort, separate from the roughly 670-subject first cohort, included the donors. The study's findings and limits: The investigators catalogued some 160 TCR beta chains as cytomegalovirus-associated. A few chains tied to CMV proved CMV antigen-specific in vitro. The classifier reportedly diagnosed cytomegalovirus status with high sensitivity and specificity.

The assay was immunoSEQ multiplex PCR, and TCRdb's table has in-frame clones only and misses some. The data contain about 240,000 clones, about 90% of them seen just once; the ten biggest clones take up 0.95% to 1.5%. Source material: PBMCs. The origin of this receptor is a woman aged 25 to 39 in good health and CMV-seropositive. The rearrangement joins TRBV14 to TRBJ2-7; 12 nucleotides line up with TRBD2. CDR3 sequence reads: CASSQEPGLAGPYEQYF. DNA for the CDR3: TGTGCCAGCAGCCAAGAACCAGGACTAGCGGGGCCTTACGAGCAGTACTTC.